The 29 T cell receptor beta chains below all came from one sample that was sequenced in a study of blood T cells in healthy people across ages. Sample-barcoded 5' priming and a J-beta primer mix drove a second PCR of about 6 to 12 cycles. TCRdb fed the 5' RACE reads into MiXCR, producing one record per CDR3 protein. Here the sample spans about 640,000 distinct CDR3 sequences, approximately 59% being singletons. Sequenced material: blood. The receptors derive from a man aged 55 to 70 in good health.

The J gene is TRBJ1-2, the V gene TRBV11-2; no clear D. Trimming took off 5 bases at V and 2 bases at J, with 15 bases between the two ends. The CDR3 is made up of 15 amino acids. CDR1 SGHAT and CDR2 FQNNGV come from the germline V gene. The CDR3 DNA reads TGTGCCAGCAGCGACCCCCATTTGGGCAACTATGGCTACACCTTC. Translated: CASSDPHLGNYGYTF.

On this clonotype: Possible read error: a much larger clone is one base away. The chain employs TRBV3-1 and TRBJ2-5, with D possibly TRBD1 on 5 matching bases. Looked up from germline, CDR1 is LGHDT and CDR2 is YNNKEL (reference sequence). The CDR3 spans 13 residues. V was cut by 1 base and J by 5 bases, with 8 bases left in between. CDR3 bases: TGTGCCAGCAGCCAAGTCGGACACGAGACCCAGTACTTC. Its translation is CASSQVGHETQYF.

This clonotype has more than one count but fewer than ten. This chain uses TRBV9 with TRBJ2-5; 12 positions agree with TRBD2. Germline trimming cut 1 base from V and 2 bases from J; bases unmatched to any gene: 3. Germline loops: CDR1 SGDLS, CDR2 YYNGEE. The CDR3 is 16 amino acids. The CDR3 is CASSVLLAGGQETQYF. CDR3 nucleotides: TGTGCCAGCAGCGTACTCCTAGCGGGGGGGCAAGAGACCCAGTACTTC. The entire variable domain, with the rest obtained from reference TRBV9 and TRBJ2-5, is as follows: DSGVTQTPKHLITATGQRVTLRCSPRSGDLSVYWYQQSLDQGLQFLIQYYNGEERAKGNILERFSAQQFPDLHSELNLSSLELGDSALYFCASSVLLAGGQETQYFGPGTRLLVL.

There are many counts of this clonotype. The rearrangement joins TRBV4-1 to TRBJ1-2, with a weak D call TRBD1 (6 bases). CDR1 is MGHRA, CDR2 YSYEKL, per germline. This CDR3 region has 14 residues. Trimming took 0 bases from V and 7 from J, leaving 12 bases between them. This CDR3 reads CASSQERDIGGYTF. The CDR3 DNA reads TGCGCCAGCAGCCAAGAGAGGGACATCGGTGGCTACACCTTC.

This clonotype has a handful of counts. The chain employs TRBV4-1 and TRBJ2-4; D is unclear. The germline CDR1 and CDR2 sequences are MGHRA and YSYEKL. This CDR3 has 15 residues. Trimming pared 4 bases from V and 1 base from J, leaving 11 bases between. This CDR3 is CASSLTSLAKNIQYF. The CDR3 DNA is TGCGCCAGCAGCCTCACTTCTCTTGCCAAAAACATTCAGTACTTC.

The rearrangement uses TRBV5-6 and TRBJ2-1; 7 positions match TRBD2. Germline CDR1 and CDR2: SGHDT and YYEEEE. Losses at the gene ends were 6 bases for V and 1 base for J; bases not matched to a gene: 13. CDR3 length equals 17 residues. Written as DNA, the CDR3 is TGTGCCAGCACCAACCGGGAGGTGACAGCATCCTACAATGAGCAGTTCTTC. It codes for CASTNREVTASYNEQFF.

V usage is TRBV7-8 and J usage is TRBJ2-1, with a possible D match to TRBD2 (7 bases). Germline CDR1 is SGHVS and CDR2 is FQNEAQ. The V end was cut by 3 bases, the J end by 13 bases, with 25 bases between. CDR3 length: 16 amino acids. Here the CDR3 reads CASSFMGGGHQETQFF. CDR3 in DNA: TGTGCCAGCAGCTTTATGGGGGGGGGCCATCAAGAGACCCAGTTCTTC.

This clonotype has a handful of counts. This chain joins TRBV6-2 or TRBV6-3 and TRBJ2-3, with 7 bases aligning to TRBD1. The length of the CDR3 is 15 residues. The trim removed 5 bases at V and 2 bases at J, leaving 7 bases unmatched. Germline V gene data show CDR1 as MNHEY and CDR2 as SVGEGT. The DNA for the CDR3 is TGTGCCAGCAGTCACAGGGGCGACAACACAGATACGCAGTATTTT. Translation: CASSHRGDNTDTQYF.

The chain has TRBV5-1 and TRBJ2-1; D not certain. Trimming pared 2 bases from V and 0 bases from J, leaving 6 bases between. The CDR3 consists of 14 residues. Germline-derived CDR1 and CDR2 are SGHRS and YFSETQ. As DNA, the CDR3 is TGCGCCAGCAGCTTCACCTCCTCCTACAATGAGCAGTTCTTC. Translating it yields CASSFTSSYNEQFF.

The chain couples TRBV6-6 to TRBJ1-2; D is unresolved. Trimming removed 6 bases at V and 8 bases at J, with 19 bases between. Germline assignment: CDR1 MNHNY and CDR2 SVGAGI (reference sequence). The CDR3 is made up of 14 amino acids. The CDR3 DNA sequence: TGTGCCAGCAGAGCTGGGTCTCATGAGGAAGGCTACACCTTC. Translating gives CASRAGSHEEGYTF.

The chain combines TRBV5-6 with TRBJ1-4, with 7 bases identical to TRBD1. V lost 3 bases to trimming and J lost 7 bases; unmatched junction nucleotides: 9. CDR3 length: 15 residues. CDR1 SGHDT and CDR2 YYEEEE come from the germline V gene. CDR3 loop: CASSCGPAGGEKLFF. In DNA, the CDR3 is TGTGCCAGCAGCTGCGGGCCGGCAGGGGGTGAAAAACTGTTTTTT.

J is TRBJ2-4 and V is TRBV7-9; possible D gene TRBD2, 5 bases. The germline gives CDR1 SEHNR, CDR2 FQNEAQ (reference sequence). Between the trimmed V and J ends, which lost 5 bases and 2 bases, there was a span of 16 bases. The CDR3 runs to 16 residues. This CDR3 reads CASSPRGDRSKNIQYF. The CDR3 DNA follows: TGTGCCAGCAGCCCACGGGGAGATCGATCCAAAAACATTCAGTACTTC.

The V call is TRBV6-5, the J call TRBJ2-3; D is uncertain. Looked up from germline, CDR1 is MNHEY and CDR2 is SVGAGI. The V and J ends lost 2 bases and 1 base respectively, with 16 bases between them. The CDR3 length is 17 residues. CDR3 DNA: TGTGCCAGCAGTTACCAACCGCCACAAGTAGGCACAGATACGCAGTATTTT. Translating it yields CASSYQPPQVGTDTQYF.

This clonotype appeared a few times. This chain links TRBV6-6 with TRBJ1-2; 10 nucleotides agree with TRBD1. This CDR3 is built from 15 residues. Per the germline V gene, CDR1 is MNHNY and CDR2 is SVGAGI (reference sequence). J lost 8 bases, V lost 7 bases, and 13 bases had no gene match. The CDR3 reads CASNFRDRGQGGYTF. In DNA, the CDR3 is TGTGCCAGCAATTTCCGGGACAGGGGTCAAGGGGGCTACACCTTC.

CDR3 sequence: CASSLGRGGNTDTQYF. In DNA, the CDR3 is TGCGCCAGCAGCCTTGGGCGCGGGGGGAACACAGATACGCAGTATTTT. This chain joins TRBV4-1 and TRBJ2-3; 8 nucleotides align to TRBD2. Trimming removed 4 bases from V and 2 bases from J; junction bases left unmatched: 8. CDR1 is MGHRA, CDR2 YSYEKL, per germline. The CDR3 has 16 residues.

Details on this clonotype: Given a much more abundant clone one base away, this may be a read error. The chain recombines TRBV2 with TRBJ2-5, with D maybe TRBD2 (6 bases). Germline-derived CDR1 and CDR2 are SNHLY and FYNNEI. The CDR3 length is 13 residues. V shed 4 bases and J shed 11 bases, with 17 bases lying between them. The DNA of the CDR3 is TGTGCCAGCAGTGTATCTCCGGGGGATGAGCAGTACTTC. It yields the protein CASSVSPGDEQYF.

The chain recombines TRBV2 with TRBJ2-2; D remains ambiguous. Trimming cost V 4 bases and J 3 bases, with 3 bases left between them. There are 12 residues in the CDR3. Germline V CDR1 and CDR2: SNHLY, FYNNEI. The chain's CDR3 is CASSGYTGELFF. CDR3 in DNA: TGTGCCAGCAGTGGTTACACCGGGGAGCTGTTTTTT.

The CDR3, as DNA: TGCGCCAGCAGCCAAGCTCAACGGGGGCGTCTGGGAGATACGCAGTATTTT. It encodes CASSQAQRGRLGDTQYF. J is TRBJ2-3 and V is TRBV4-1, with D possibly called TRBD1 or TRBD2 (6 bases each). CDR1 MGHRA and CDR2 YSYEKL come from the germline V gene. This CDR3 comprises 17 residues. V was trimmed by 1 base and J by 5 bases, leaving 19 bases between them.

This clonotype appeared many times. Possible read error: a much larger clone is one base away. The V and J genes are TRBV20-1 and TRBJ2-7; D gene uncertain. With 0 bases removed from V and 0 bases from J, the gap between germline ends came to 12 bases. The CDR3 has 15 amino acids. The germline V gene encodes CDR1 DFQATT and CDR2 SNEGSKA (reference sequence). In nucleotides, the CDR3 is TGCAGTGCTAGAGAAGGTCGAGCGAACTCCTACGAGCAGTACTTC. As protein: CSAREGRANSYEQYF.

The gene calls are TRBV29-1 and TRBJ2-4; 9 bases align to TRBD1. The germline V gene has CDR1 SQVTM and CDR2 ANQGSEA. This CDR3 spans 15 amino acids. V was clipped by 4 bases and J by 13 bases; unmatched bases: 17. The CDR3 region is CSVGVGQGGYNEQYF. For the CDR3, the DNA is TGCAGCGTTGGAGTGGGACAGGGTGGCTACAATGAGCAGTACTTC. The full variable domain, with the rest looked up from reference TRBV29-1 and TRBJ2-4, is SAVISQKPSRDICQRGTSLTIQCQVDSQVTMMFWYRQQPGQSLTLIATANQGSEATYESGFVIDKFPISRPNLTFSTLTVSNMSPEDSSIYLCSVGVGQGGYNEQYFGAGTRLSVL.

The rearrangement uses TRBV5-5 and TRBJ2-3; tentative D call: TRBD1 (6 bases). This CDR3 spans 15 amino acids. Trimming left V 3 bases short and J 2 bases short, with 13 bases between. CDR1 and CDR2 (germline): SGHKS, YYEKEE (reference sequence). The CDR3: CASSSNRVSTDTQYF. The CDR3 region has the DNA TGTGCCAGCAGCTCAAACAGGGTTTCCACAGATACGCAGTATTTT.

The chain uses TRBV12-3 or TRBV12-4 and TRBJ2-5, with TRBD1 matching 10 bases. J gave up 1 base and V 7 bases, and 6 bases lay outside the gene matches. The CDR3 has 15 amino acids. The CDR3 region is CASKPGQGPQETQYF. CDR3 DNA: TGTGCCAGCAAGCCGGGACAGGGGCCCCAAGAGACCCAGTACTTC.

The V call is TRBV7-9, the J call TRBJ2-6; D is unclear. Between the trimmed V and J ends, which lost 2 bases and 0 bases, there was a span of 11 bases. Germline CDR1 is SEHNR and CDR2 is FQNEAQ (reference sequence). This CDR3 has 17 residues. The CDR3 spells CASSLMGMSSGANVLTF. In DNA form, the CDR3 reads TGTGCCAGCAGCTTAATGGGAATGAGCTCTGGGGCCAACGTCCTGACTTTC. The entire variable domain, with the rest obtained from reference TRBV7-9 and TRBJ2-6, is as follows: DTGVSQNPRHKITKRGQNVTFRCDPISEHNRLYWYRQTLGQGPEFLTYFQNEAQLEKSRLLSDRFSAERPKGSFSTLEIQRTEQGDSAMYLCASSLMGMSSGANVLTFGAGSRLTVL.

The CDR3 region is CASRGSGVYGYTF. The CDR3 bases are TGTGCCAGCAGAGGATCAGGCGTCTATGGCTACACCTTC. The rearrangement uses TRBV28 and TRBJ1-2, with no clear D. Germline assignment: CDR1 MDHEN and CDR2 SYDVKM. The germline V and J ends were trimmed by 6 bases and 4 bases, with 12 bases remaining between them. The CDR3 covers 13 residues.

The CDR3 region is CASGAGFQETQYF. The CDR3 nucleotides are TGCGCCAGCGGCGCGGGGTTCCAAGAGACCCAGTACTTC. The rearrangement links TRBV5-1 to TRBJ2-4, with D possibly being TRBD2 (6 bases). The DNA end favors TRBJ2-5, so the J call may be wrong. The CDR3 extends over 13 amino acids. Germline CDR1 is SGHRS and CDR2 is YFSETQ.

There are many counts of this clonotype. For the CDR3, the DNA is TGTGCCAGCAGCCAAGATCGCGCAGCTTTCTTT. Encoded protein: CASSQDRAAFF. The chain carries TRBV4-2 and TRBJ1-1, with unresolved D. V was clipped by 0 bases and J by 10 bases, with 6 bases between them. Per the germline V gene, CDR1 is LGHNA and CDR2 is YNFKEQ. The CDR3 sequence is 11 residues long.

The rearrangement links TRBV12-1 to TRBJ2-4; TRBD2, the table's D call, was not compared with the DNA. TRBV12-1 represents a pseudogene. The CDR3 covers 16 residues. The CDR3 loop reads CASSFDPQRESDIQYF. The CDR3 DNA reads as TGTGCCAGCAGCTTTGACCCTCAGAGAGAGTCGGACATTCAGTACTTC.

This rearrangement joins TRBV11-2 to TRBJ1-6, with 8 nucleotides matching TRBD1. This CDR3 contains 16 residues. Germline V gives CDR1 SGHAT, CDR2 FQNNGV. After removal of 4 bases from V and 7 bases from J, the junction contained 9 bases not matched to a gene. CDR3 sequence reads: CASSSALDRVNSPLHF. DNA of the CDR3: TGTGCCAGCAGCTCGGCATTGGACAGGGTGAATTCACCCCTCCACTTT.

This rearrangement joins TRBV10-3 to TRBJ1-6, with 12 bases fitting TRBD1. The ends lost 6 bases at V and 12 bases at J; junction bases unmatched: 6. Germline values: CDR1 ENHRY, CDR2 SYGVKD. The CDR3 covers 14 residues. The CDR3 DNA is TGTGCCATCAGCGGGACAGGGGGCGTCGAACCCCTCCACTTT. Protein: CAISGTGGVEPLHF.